What follows are 9 T cell receptor beta chains derived from one specimen sequenced in a study of cytomegalovirus exposure and HLA in healthy donors. Here immunoSEQ multiplex PCR was the method, and the copy in TCRdb shows in-frame clones only, minus some. The table lists 130,000 or so clones, more than 75% of them singletons, with roughly 2% in the top ten. The source material was PBMCs. All receptors derive from a woman in her thirties in good health and CMV-seronegative.

This clone is a singleton in its sample. V and J are TRBV6-6 and TRBJ2-4; 7 bases agree with TRBD1. The CDR3 sequence is 16 residues long. Germline CDR1 reads MNHNY; CDR2 reads SVGAGI (reference sequence). V gave up 3 bases and J gave up 5 bases; unmatched junction bases: 10. This chain's CDR3 is CASSYPRDSLENIQYF. In nucleotides, the CDR3 is TGTGCCAGCAGTTATCCCCGGGACAGCCTCGAAAACATTCAGTACTTC.

This chain links TRBV10-3 with TRBJ2-3; D perhaps matches TRBD2 (5 bases). Germline V CDR1 and CDR2: ENHRY, SYGVKD. Trimming stripped 6 bases from V and 5 bases from J, with 18 bases between. This CDR3 region has 15 residues. The CDR3 protein is CAIRSSVGDQDTQYF. The CDR3 DNA follows: TGTGCCATCAGATCCTCGGTGGGAGACCAAGATACGCAGTATTTT.

This chain uses TRBV2 with TRBJ1-2, with 8 bases that match TRBD1. Germline CDR1 is SNHLY and CDR2 is FYNNEI. This CDR3 has 12 amino acids. The V segment lost 5 bases and the J segment 12 bases; nucleotides outside the gene matches: 8. CDR3 bases: TGTGCCAGCAGTCTTGGACAGGGCCCGCACACCTTC. This codes for CASSLGQGPHTF.

The chain uses TRBV7-6 and TRBJ2-7; 8 nucleotides agree with TRBD1. The CDR3 runs 16 residues. Germline trimming cut 3 bases from V and 6 bases from J; bases unmatched to any gene: 13. Germline V gives CDR1 SGHVS, CDR2 FNYEAQ. CDR3 DNA sequence: TGTGCCAGCAGCTTTGGAGTAGGACAGGGCTCTGGCGAGCAGTACTTC. This translates into CASSFGVGQGSGEQYF.

This clone was picked up one time. V and J are TRBV4-2 and TRBJ2-2; D may be TRBD1 (5 bases). Between the trimmed V and J ends, which lost 0 bases and 1 base, there was a span of 9 bases. Germline-derived CDR1 and CDR2 are LGHNA and YNFKEQ. The CDR3 sequence is 16 residues long. The CDR3 here is CASSQDRDRNTGELFF. CDR3 coding DNA: TGTGCCAGCAGCCAAGACAGGGATAGGAACACCGGGGAGCTGTTTTTT.

This chain uses TRBV27 with TRBJ2-7; 8 bases fit TRBD1. Germline CDR1 and CDR2: MNHEY and SMNVEV (reference sequence). CDR3 length: 16 residues. The junction had 12 bases not matched to a gene; V was cut back by 5 bases and J by 3 bases. As DNA, the CDR3 is TGTGCCAGCAGTCCCCTCTCCCCGACAGGGGTCTACGAGCAGTACTTC. Translating gives CASSPLSPTGVYEQYF.

Only a few counts were recorded for this clone. The rearrangement uses TRBV10-2 and TRBJ1-6; D call uncertain. There are 14 residues in the CDR3. The ends were cut back, 7 bases at V and 7 bases at J, with 14 bases in the middle. Germline CDR1 and CDR2: WSHSY and SAAADI. Here the CDR3 reads CASIAGPGNSPLHF. The CDR3 region has the DNA TGCGCCAGCATCGCGGGTCCTGGAAATTCACCCCTCCACTTT.

The genes are TRBV6-5 and TRBJ2-1; the match to TRBD2 covers 10 bases. CDR1 MNHEY and CDR2 SVGAGI come from the germline V gene. This CDR3 spans 15 amino acids. The V segment lost 2 bases and the J segment 7 bases; nucleotides outside the gene matches: 5. The CDR3 sequence: CASSYGIAGGNEQFF. The DNA for the CDR3 is TGTGCCAGCAGTTACGGGATAGCGGGGGGAAATGAGCAGTTCTTC.

The rearrangement links TRBV18 to TRBJ2-7; 7 nucleotides line up with TRBD1. Germline CDR1 reads KGHSH; CDR2 reads LQKENI. The trim removed 3 bases at V and 6 bases at J, leaving 2 bases unmatched. This CDR3 has 12 amino acids. The CDR3 DNA follows: TGTGCCAGCTCACCCTGGGACAGCGAGCAGTACTTC. Protein: CASSPWDSEQYF.